This entry lists 26 T cell receptor beta chains sequenced from one sample in a study of cytomegalovirus exposure and HLA in healthy donors (dated by TCRdb to 2016 to 2017). The library was built by means of the immunoSEQ multiplex PCR assay. For the multiplex PCR, a mixture combining 60 forward primers for TCR Vbeta segments and 13 reverse primers for TCR Jbeta segments was used. In its TCRdb copy, this immuneACCESS table keeps in-frame sequences only and misses some clones. Where compared with another copy, unresolved V genes explain less than half of these, and the others have no known cause. A total of tens of thousands of clones appear in this sample, approximately 78% of them only once. The leading ten clones occupy approximately 4.7% of the sample. The sequencing sample was made of PBMCs. The source is a male donor in good health and CMV-seropositive.

The gene calls are TRBV2 and TRBJ2-3, with 10 bases lining up with TRBD2. Germline lookup yields CDR1 SNHLY and CDR2 FYNNEI. The CDR3 loop spans 16 amino acids. The V gene end was trimmed by 2 bases and the J gene end by 2 bases; junction bases not matched to a gene: 4. The CDR3 region is CASSESSGGYTDTQYF. The CDR3 region has the DNA TGTGCCAGCAGTGAAAGTAGCGGGGGGTACACAGATACGCAGTATTTT.

This clone was recorded once. The genes are TRBV6-1 and TRBJ1-3; maybe TRBD1 (5 bases). CDR1 and CDR2 (germline): MNHNS, SASEGT. The CDR3 has 14 amino acids. V was cut by 5 bases and J by 0 bases, with 8 bases left in between. CDR3: CASSTGSSGNTIYF. The CDR3 region has the DNA TGTGCCAGCAGTACAGGATCCTCTGGAAACACCATATATTTT.

The CDR3 coding sequence is TGTGCCAGCAGCTTAGGGGGAGGCCCCTACGAGCAGTACTTC. Amino acids: CASSLGGGPYEQYF. This chain connects TRBV11-2 to TRBJ2-5, with D perhaps TRBD2 (6 bases). The J call is doubtful: the DNA matches TRBJ2-7 better. Germline CDR1 reads SGHAT; CDR2 reads FQNNGV. The CDR3 is 14 residues long.

This chain links TRBV2 with TRBJ2-2, with D perhaps TRBD1 (6 bases). Germline V gene lookup returns CDR1 SNHLY and CDR2 FYNNEI. With 6 bases removed from V and 2 bases from J, the gap between germline ends came to 19 bases. This CDR3 has 17 amino acids. CDR3 nucleotides: TGTGCCAGCAGGGACGGGACATCAGGATATAACACCGGGGAGCTGTTTTTT. It specifies CASRDGTSGYNTGELFF.

This clone was found a few times. The chain employs TRBV29-1 and TRBJ2-3, with 7 bases identical to TRBD1. CDR3 length: 14 amino acids. In germline, CDR1 is SQVTM, CDR2 ANQGSEA. After removal of 6 bases from V and 2 bases from J, the junction contained 8 bases not matched to a gene. The CDR3 DNA reads as TGCAGCGTGCCGGGACAGCTACACACAGATACGCAGTATTTT. This encodes CSVPGQLHTDTQYF.

V is TRBV5-1 and J is TRBJ2-3; maybe TRBD2 (6 bases). The CDR3 is 14 residues long. V was cut by 4 bases and J by 6 bases, with 15 bases left in between. The V gene's germline CDR1 is SGHRS and CDR2 YFSETQ. CDR3 in DNA: TGCGCCAGCAGCGGGACTCCCTCGAGGGATACGCAGTATTTT. Encoded protein: CASSGTPSRDTQYF.

V and J are TRBV21-1 and TRBJ1-4; TRBD1, the D gene given by the table, was not confirmed from the DNA. TRBV21-1 is designated a pseudogene. The CDR3 has 13 amino acids. The CDR3 DNA sequence: TGTGCCAGCAGCAGCAGGGCTAATGAAAAACTGTTTTTT. Encoded protein: CASSSRANEKLFF.

The chain links TRBV7-6 to TRBJ1-2; 10 bases map to TRBD1. The CDR3 is made up of 14 amino acids. In germline, CDR1 is SGHVS, CDR2 FNYEAQ. The junction had 3 bases not matched to a gene; V was cut back by 5 bases and J by 3 bases. DNA of the CDR3: TGTGCCAGCAGCGCCGGGACAGGGGACTATGGCTACACCTTC. Translated: CASSAGTGDYGYTF.

This chain links TRBV28 with TRBJ1-1; D unresolved. The germline gives CDR1 MDHEN, CDR2 SYDVKM. V lost 4 bases, J lost 4 bases, and 10 bases lay in between. The CDR3 has 13 amino acids. The CDR3 loop is CASSSDSLTEAFF. CDR3 bases: TGTGCCAGCAGTTCCGATTCACTCACTGAAGCTTTCTTT.

The chain links TRBV28 to TRBJ1-1; D not certain. The CDR3 length is 15 residues. Trimming removed 2 bases at V and 3 bases at J, with 13 bases between. The germline CDR1 and CDR2 sequences are MDHEN and SYDVKM. The DNA of the CDR3 is TGTGCCAGCAGTTTACAAGGCAGGCCAGACACTGAAGCTTTCTTT. Translation gives CASSLQGRPDTEAFF.

The rearrangement links TRBV27 to TRBJ2-1, with D unclear. Germline lookup yields CDR1 MNHEY and CDR2 SMNVEV (reference sequence). V was shortened by 3 bases and J by 1 base, with 7 bases between the two germline ends. This CDR3 comprises 14 residues. The CDR3 here is CASSFGLSYNEQFF. The DNA of the CDR3 is TGTGCCAGCAGTTTCGGTTTATCCTACAATGAGCAGTTCTTC.

The rearrangement links TRBV6-1 to TRBJ1-6; D unresolved. Germline V lookup: CDR1 MNHNS, CDR2 SASEGT. The CDR3 is 15 residues long. V was pared by 3 bases and J by 10 bases, with 16 bases between. The CDR3 sequence: CASSDVPAGGSPLHF. The CDR3 DNA reads TGTGCCAGCAGTGACGTTCCGGCTGGAGGCTCACCCCTCCACTTT.

This chain connects TRBV2 to TRBJ2-7, with a tentative D call TRBD2 (6 bases). Trimming shortened V by 11 bases and J by 0 bases, and 17 bases separated the two germline ends. This CDR3 spans 14 amino acids. Germline CDR1 is SNHLY and CDR2 is FYNNEI. The CDR3 is CARRSTGDSYEQYF. The CDR3 DNA sequence: TGTGCCCGTCGATCAACGGGGGACTCCTACGAGCAGTACTTC.

This clone was observed a single time. This chain joins TRBV25-1 and TRBJ1-4; 9 bases align to TRBD1. Germline CDR1 reads MGHDK; CDR2 reads SYGVNS. CDR3 length: 18 amino acids. The trim removed 6 bases at V and 0 bases at J, leaving 11 bases unmatched. The CDR3 loop reads CASSPGTGSISTNEKLFF. In nucleotides, the CDR3 is TGTGCCAGCAGCCCCGGGACAGGGTCTATCTCAACTAATGAAAAACTGTTTTTT.

The rearrangement joins TRBV5-1 to TRBJ2-7; 8 nucleotides agree with TRBD2. Trimming cost V 1 base and J 1 base; bases outside gene matches: 13. CDR3 length: 18 amino acids. Germline V gives CDR1 SGHRS, CDR2 YFSETQ. In DNA, the CDR3 is TGCGCCAGCAGCTTGTCTACCGGGAGGGAGCGGGTGTCCTACGAGCAGTACTTC. Translation gives CASSLSTGRERVSYEQYF. Full variable domain (outside the CDR3, taken from reference TRBV5-1 and TRBJ2-7): KAGVTQTPRYLIKTRGQQVTLSCSPISGHRSVSWYQQTPGQGLQFLFEYFSETQRNKGNFPGRFSGRQFSNSRSEMNVSTLELGDSALYLCASSLSTGRERVSYEQYFGPGTRLTVT.

The V and J genes are TRBV6-5 and TRBJ1-5, with no clear D. The CDR3 extends over 14 amino acids. Germline V gives CDR1 MNHEY, CDR2 SVGAGI. Trimming shortened V by 0 bases and J by 5 bases, and 8 bases separated the two germline ends. CDR3 region: CASSYSAGDQPQHF. The CDR3 DNA reads as TGTGCCAGCAGTTACTCGGCGGGAGATCAGCCCCAGCATTTT.

CDR3 region: CASSLAVGAGRDNEQFF. The CDR3 DNA is TGCGCCAGCAGCTTGGCCGTTGGGGCGGGAAGGGACAATGAGCAGTTCTTC. The chain combines TRBV5-1 with TRBJ2-1; D may be TRBD2 (6 bases). Per the germline V gene, CDR1 is SGHRS and CDR2 is YFSETQ. The CDR3 totals 17 residues. V was shortened by 0 bases and J by 5 bases, with 18 bases between the two germline ends.

The chain couples TRBV18 to TRBJ1-1, with D uncertain. The ends were cut back, 3 bases at V and 1 base at J, with 9 bases in the middle. The CDR3 sequence is 14 residues long. The germline gives CDR1 KGHSH, CDR2 LQKENI. The CDR3 spells CASSPNSRNTEAFF. CDR3 bases: TGTGCCAGCTCACCCAACAGCAGGAACACTGAAGCTTTCTTT.

V usage is TRBV7-2 and J usage is TRBJ2-3, with TRBD2 matching 7 bases. CDR3 length: 18 amino acids. J was trimmed by 2 bases and V by 3 bases; bases with no gene match: 14. Germline V gene sequence: CDR1 SGHTA, CDR2 FQGNSA. The CDR3 spells CASSFPRRGVPVTDTQYF. The CDR3 bases are TGTGCCAGCAGCTTTCCGCGTCGGGGGGTGCCTGTCACAGATACGCAGTATTTT.

The J gene is TRBJ2-5, the V gene TRBV6-1, with D possibly TRBD2 on 5 matching bases. Trimming shortened V by 4 bases and J by 1 base, and 19 bases separated the two germline ends. This CDR3 has 17 amino acids. Germline V CDR1 and CDR2: MNHNS, SASEGT. DNA of the CDR3: TGTGCCAGCAGTGGCCCCCGGCTAGCACATACCCAAGAGACCCAGTACTTC. This codes for CASSGPRLAHTQETQYF.

The chain is built from TRBV19 and TRBJ2-7; a weak D match, TRBD1 (6 bases). V shed 1 base and J shed 4 bases, with 11 bases lying between them. This CDR3 is 14 amino acids long. Germline values: CDR1 LNHDA, CDR2 SQIVND (reference sequence). The CDR3 nucleotides are TGTGCCAGTAGTATAGTTGGCAGGGGATACGAGCAGTACTTC. This codes for CASSIVGRGYEQYF. Filled out from reference TRBV19 and TRBJ2-7, the complete variable domain reads DGGITQSPKYLFRKEGQNVTLSCEQNLNHDAMYWYRQDPGQGLRLIYYSQIVNDFQKGDIAEGYSVSREKKESFPLTVTSAQKNPTAFYLCASSIVGRGYEQYFGPGTRLTVT.

J is TRBJ2-2 and V is TRBV5-4, with D possibly matching TRBD2 (6 bases). In germline, CDR1 is SGHNT, CDR2 YYREEE (reference sequence). This CDR3 spans 15 amino acids. Trimming pared 4 bases from V and 5 bases from J, leaving 15 bases between. The CDR3: CASSLDGGGTGELFF. In DNA, the CDR3 is TGTGCCAGCAGCCTGGACGGGGGTGGGACCGGGGAGCTGTTTTTT.

The CDR3 here is CASSYTRLAGEVNEQFF. The CDR3 DNA is TGTGCCAGCAGCTATACCCGACTAGCGGGAGAGGTAAATGAGCAGTTCTTC. The chain couples TRBV7-9 to TRBJ2-1, with 12 bases fitting TRBD2. Unmatched junction bases numbered 11, after V lost 4 bases and J lost 7 bases. This CDR3 is built from 17 residues. Germline V gene data show CDR1 as SEHNR and CDR2 as FQNEAQ (reference sequence). Variable domain in full (rest from reference TRBV7-9 and TRBJ2-1): DTGVSQNPRHKITKRGQNVTFRCDPISEHNRLYWYRQTLGQGPEFLTYFQNEAQLEKSRLLSDRFSAERPKGSFSTLEIQRTEQGDSAMYLCASSYTRLAGEVNEQFFGPGTRLTVL.

The chain joins TRBV10-3 to TRBJ2-7; the D gene is possibly TRBD2 (5 bases). From germline, CDR1 is ENHRY and CDR2 SYGVKD. The CDR3 totals 16 residues. The V and J ends lost 3 bases and 0 bases respectively, with 15 bases between them. DNA for the CDR3: TGTGCCATCAGTGACTCTGTGGGAGTCCTCTCCTACGAGCAGTACTTC. Translated: CAISDSVGVLSYEQYF.

The chain links TRBV7-9 to TRBJ2-5; D possibly corresponds to TRBD2 (5 bases). The CDR3 extends over 15 amino acids. Trimming took off 5 bases at V and 5 bases at J, with 18 bases between the two ends. Germline V gene lookup returns CDR1 SEHNR and CDR2 FQNEAQ (reference sequence). CDR3 amino acids: CASSAKIGVRETQYF. The CDR3 bases are TGTGCCAGCAGCGCGAAGATCGGGGTTAGGGAGACCCAGTACTTC. Variable domain in full (rest from reference TRBV7-9 and TRBJ2-5): DTGVSQNPRHKITKRGQNVTFRCDPISEHNRLYWYRQTLGQGPEFLTYFQNEAQLEKSRLLSDRFSAERPKGSFSTLEIQRTEQGDSAMYLCASSAKIGVRETQYFGPGTRLLVL.

This clone occurred once. The chain recombines TRBV7-8 with TRBJ1-2, with TRBD1 identical over 9 bases. Germline V gene data show CDR1 as SGHVS and CDR2 as FQNEAQ. The V segment lost 1 base and the J segment 7 bases; nucleotides outside the gene matches: 10. CDR3 size: 16 residues. CDR3 loop: CASSLEGTGQSRGYTF. CDR3 DNA: TGTGCCAGCAGCTTAGAAGGGACAGGGCAGTCGCGTGGCTACACCTTC.